This TCR beta chain was recovered during a study of blood T cell repertoires in COVID-19. The wider study: Both acute and convalescent COVID-19 samples were obtained from the United States, Italy and Spain. PBMCs, B-cell-depleted T cells, or T cells provided the cDNA or gDNA that made up the material.

The CDR3 runs 16 residues. Germline assignment: CDR1 SGHRS and CDR2 YFSETQ. The junction had 6 bases not matched to a gene; V was cut back by 2 bases and J by 6 bases. Source study methods: Quantification of nucleated cells was approximated via reference gene primer amplification. Assay used: immunoSEQ multiplex PCR; TCRdb lists only in-frame clones, some missing. For V, J and clone size, that table is used; D and trimming come from the DNA. This table has over 600,000 clones, about nine tenths appearing once. The clonotype comes from a young woman with acute or convalescent COVID-19. J is TRBJ2-1 and V is TRBV5-1; the match to TRBD2 covers 12 bases. Specimen: peripheral blood. In nucleotides, the CDR3 is TGCGCCAGCAGCTTCATGACTAGCGGGGGCGCCAATGAGCAGTTCTTC. Translated: CASSFMTSGGANEQFF.